Below, 26 T cell receptor beta chains from the same sample are listed, as sequenced in a study of blood T cell repertoires in COVID-19. Some clones are missing from TCRdb's copy, which holds only in-frame ones; the method was immunoSEQ multiplex PCR. The sample has some 200,000 clones, 83% seen once. Source material: PBMCs or T cells enriched from blood (not recorded which). These receptors all stem from a woman in her 50s who had been exposed to COVID-19.

The chain links TRBV2 to TRBJ2-1, with D tentatively TRBD1 (6 bases). CDR3 length: 15 amino acids. Germline lookup yields CDR1 SNHLY and CDR2 FYNNEI. The germline V and J ends were trimmed by 5 bases and 6 bases, with 17 bases remaining between them. In nucleotides, the CDR3 is TGTGCCAGCAGTTCCGCGCTGGGGGCCGGCAATGAGCAGTTCTTC. Translation gives CASSSALGAGNEQFF.

The rearrangement links TRBV5-1 to TRBJ2-7; perhaps TRBD2 as D (6 bases). Germline loops: CDR1 SGHRS, CDR2 YFSETQ. Trimming took off 4 bases at V and 4 bases at J, with 18 bases between the two ends. The CDR3 runs 15 residues. CDR3 residues: CASSPRLGGVYEQYF. DNA for the CDR3: TGCGCCAGCAGCCCACGGTTGGGCGGGGTATACGAGCAGTACTTC.

This clone was detected once. Different DNA sequences within this sample yield the same CDR3. The rearrangement uses TRBV7-2 and TRBJ1-1; weak D call: TRBD1 (6 bases). Trimming took 1 base from V and 2 from J, leaving 8 bases between them. The CDR3 is made up of 14 amino acids. Germline V lookup: CDR1 SGHTA, CDR2 FQGNSA. Here the CDR3 DNA reads TGTGCCAGCAGCTTAGTCAGGGGAAACACTGAAGCTTTCTTT. It specifies CASSLVRGNTEAFF.

This clone came up a few times. The gene calls are TRBV28 and TRBJ1-3, with D tentatively TRBD1 (5 bases). CDR1 is MDHEN, CDR2 SYDVKM, per germline. Trimming stripped 2 bases from V and 8 bases from J, with 13 bases between. The CDR3 has 14 amino acids. The CDR3 nucleotides are TGTGCCAGCAGTTTACACGGGGGAGAAGACACCATATATTTT. Amino acids: CASSLHGGEDTIYF.

V and J are TRBV7-2 and TRBJ1-4, with a weak D call TRBD1 (6 bases). CDR1 is SGHTA, CDR2 FQGNSA, per germline. CDR3 size: 15 residues. V was clipped by 7 bases and J by 7 bases, with 19 bases between them. As DNA, the CDR3 is TGTGCCAGCACCATGTTCGGGACATTTAGTGAAAAACTGTTTTTT. Translating it yields CASTMFGTFSEKLFF.

V usage is TRBV11-3 and J usage is TRBJ1-1, with 9 bases aligning to TRBD1. The germline CDR1 and CDR2 sequences are SGHNT and YENEEA. CDR3 size: 14 residues. The J segment lost 5 bases and the V segment lost 4 bases, leaving 5 bases of the junction unmatched. DNA of the CDR3: TGTGCCAGCAGCTCGGGACAGGGAGGTACTGAAGCTTTCTTT. Translation gives CASSSGQGGTEAFF.

The chain links TRBV30 to TRBJ1-1, with 8 positions matching TRBD1. The CDR3 covers 13 residues. The V gene's germline CDR1 is GTSNPN and CDR2 SVGIG (reference sequence). Trimming cost V 0 bases and J 6 bases; bases outside gene matches: 3. This CDR3 reads CAWSVRGQAEAFF. The CDR3 coding sequence is TGTGCCTGGAGTGTAAGGGGACAGGCTGAAGCTTTCTTT.

A few counts support this clone. V and J are TRBV27 and TRBJ1-2; 7 bases fit TRBD1. Germline V gene lookup returns CDR1 MNHEY and CDR2 SMNVEV (reference sequence). The CDR3 contains 16 residues. V shed 6 bases, J shed 4 bases, and the junction held 14 bases outside the gene matches. CDR3 nucleotides: TGTGCCAGCAGCCTTAGACAGGGACCCGGGGCCTATGGCTACACCTTC. This encodes CASSLRQGPGAYGYTF.

The CDR3 sequence is CASSLGFGSGAYNEQFF. CDR3 nucleotide sequence: TGTGCCAGCAGCCTCGGCTTTGGTAGCGGGGCCTACAATGAGCAGTTCTTC. This rearrangement joins TRBV11-2 to TRBJ2-1; 8 nucleotides line up with TRBD2. With V trimmed by 5 bases and J by 2 bases, 11 bases remained unmatched. Germline CDR1 reads SGHAT; CDR2 reads FQNNGV. CDR3 length: 17 amino acids.

Only one count was recorded for this clone. The genes are TRBV19 and TRBJ1-1, with D possibly being TRBD1 (6 bases). The CDR3 has 13 residues. V gave up 5 bases and J gave up 3 bases, with 10 bases separating them. The V gene's germline CDR1 is LNHDA and CDR2 SQIVND (reference sequence). The CDR3 DNA reads as TGTGCCAGTAGTCTACAGGGAGACACTGAAGCTTTCTTT. It specifies CASSLQGDTEAFF.

This clone was picked up a small number of times. This chain links TRBV30 with TRBJ2-7; D perhaps matches TRBD1 (6 bases). CDR3 size: 16 residues. The germline gives CDR1 GTSNPN, CDR2 SVGIG (reference sequence). The ends were cut back, 0 bases at V and 6 bases at J, with 21 bases in the middle. In DNA, the CDR3 is TGTGCCTGGAGTGTACGAAAGGGGACACTGTCAGTCGAGCAGTACTTC. Translation gives CAWSVRKGTLSVEQYF.

The chain uses TRBV7-2 and TRBJ2-7, with a tentative D call TRBD2 (5 bases). The CDR3 runs 14 residues. The V end lost 1 base, the J end lost 0 bases, and 7 bases lay between the germline ends. Per germline, CDR1 SGHTA and CDR2 FQGNSA. The CDR3 here is CASSLGESSYEQYF. CDR3 in DNA: TGTGCCAGCAGCTTAGGGGAGAGCTCCTACGAGCAGTACTTC.

The rearrangement joins TRBV19 to TRBJ2-2; no clear D gene. The CDR3 totals 13 residues. Per germline, CDR1 LNHDA and CDR2 SQIVND (reference sequence). The V end was cut by 7 bases, the J end by 2 bases, with 8 bases between. CDR3 loop: CASTRRNTGELFF. The CDR3 DNA reads as TGTGCCAGTACCAGGCGAAACACCGGGGAGCTGTTTTTT.

The rearrangement joins TRBV25-1 to TRBJ1-4, with unresolved D. V was trimmed by 6 bases and J by 0 bases, leaving 14 bases between them. CDR1 MGHDK and CDR2 SYGVNS come from the germline V gene. The CDR3 has 16 residues. CDR3 protein: CASSAPPGSTNEKLFF. The CDR3 DNA reads as TGTGCCAGCAGCGCGCCCCCGGGTTCAACTAATGAAAAACTGTTTTTT.

The chain combines TRBV4-3 with TRBJ1-4; tentative D call: TRBD1 (5 bases). The V and J ends lost 4 bases and 7 bases respectively, with 16 bases between them. This CDR3 is built from 15 residues. Germline lookup yields CDR1 LGHNA and CDR2 YSLEER. CDR3 sequence reads: CASSLSKGKGEKLFF. For the CDR3, the DNA is TGCGCCAGCAGCCTCAGTAAGGGGAAAGGTGAAAAACTGTTTTTT.

The J gene is TRBJ2-7, the V gene TRBV5-4, with TRBD1 identical over 9 bases. The germline gives CDR1 SGHNT, CDR2 YYREEE (reference sequence). V was pared by 1 base and J by 1 base, with 12 bases of the junction left unmatched. There are 18 residues in the CDR3. This CDR3 reads CASSLRIAAGQGSYEQYF. The CDR3 DNA follows: TGTGCCAGCAGCTTGAGAATTGCAGCGGGACAGGGATCCTACGAGCAGTACTTC.

This rearrangement joins TRBV28 to TRBJ1-3; possibly TRBD1 for D (6 bases). V was clipped by 6 bases and J by 1 base, with 10 bases between them. This CDR3 spans 14 amino acids. CDR1 is MDHEN and CDR2 is SYDVKM in the germline V gene. The CDR3 DNA is TGTGCCAGCAGAACAGGGTATTCTGGAAACACCATATATTTT. This encodes CASRTGYSGNTIYF.

The chain links TRBV10-1 to TRBJ2-7; no clear D. Germline values: CDR1 WNHNN, CDR2 SYGVQD (reference sequence). V shed 4 bases and J shed 9 bases, with 16 bases lying between them. The CDR3 sequence is 13 residues long. For the CDR3, the DNA is TGCGCCAGCAGTGCGGAGACCGGCCACGGGCAGTACTTC. Amino acids: CASSAETGHGQYF.

J is TRBJ1-3 and V is TRBV7-9; D uncertain. Trimming shortened V by 2 bases and J by 1 base, and 12 bases separated the two germline ends. Per the germline V gene, CDR1 is SEHNR and CDR2 is FQNEAQ (reference sequence). CDR3 length: 16 residues. As DNA, the CDR3 is TGTGCCAGCAGCTTATCCGGGGTAATTTCTGGAAACACCATATATTTT. Protein: CASSLSGVISGNTIYF.

The genes are TRBV5-1 and TRBJ2-5; 7 nucleotides agree with TRBD2. The CDR3 contains 15 residues. The trim removed 2 bases at V and 0 bases at J, leaving 4 bases unmatched. CDR1 SGHRS and CDR2 YFSETQ come from the germline V gene. This CDR3 is CASSFGGTYQETQYF. CDR3 nucleotides: TGCGCCAGCAGCTTCGGGGGGACGTACCAAGAGACCCAGTACTTC.

The V and J genes are TRBV6-2 or TRBV6-3 and TRBJ2-3; 7 bases align to TRBD1. The germline V gene encodes CDR1 MNHEY and CDR2 SVGEGT. CDR3 length: 14 residues. V was clipped by 5 bases and J by 2 bases; unmatched bases: 4. CDR3 in amino acids: CASSEGAPTDTQYF. The DNA of the CDR3 is TGTGCCAGCAGTGAGGGGGCTCCCACAGATACGCAGTATTTT.

The gene calls are TRBV25-1 and TRBJ2-3, with unresolved D. This CDR3 contains 15 residues. Per the germline V gene, CDR1 is MGHDK and CDR2 is SYGVNS. The V end lost 4 bases, the J end lost 0 bases, and 11 bases lay between the germline ends. The CDR3 is CASSGEAKSTDTQYF. DNA of the CDR3: TGTGCCAGCAGTGGCGAGGCAAAAAGCACAGATACGCAGTATTTT.

Worth noting for this clone: The sample contains more than one DNA sequence encoding this CDR3. The rearrangement links TRBV5-1 to TRBJ1-1; D is perhaps TRBD1 (5 bases). Trimming removed 0 bases at V and 1 base at J, with 7 bases between. CDR3 length: 14 amino acids. CDR1 and CDR2 from the germline V gene are SGHRS and YFSETQ. The CDR3 DNA is TGCGCCAGCAGCTTGGGGACATCGAACACTGAAGCTTTCTTT. Translated: CASSLGTSNTEAFF.

This clone was seen just once. This chain uses TRBV5-1 with TRBJ2-2, with 7 bases fitting TRBD1. There are 14 residues in the CDR3. The V gene end was trimmed by 0 bases and the J gene end by 6 bases; junction bases not matched to a gene: 2. Germline CDR1 and CDR2: SGHRS and YFSETQ. CDR3 DNA sequence: TGCGCCAGCAGCTTGGACAGGGGCCCCGGGGAGCTGTTTTTT. Protein: CASSLDRGPGELFF.

This chain connects TRBV28 to TRBJ1-3; D not resolved. Per the germline V gene, CDR1 is MDHEN and CDR2 is SYDVKM. Trimming left V 7 bases short and J 0 bases short, with 13 bases between. This CDR3 has 15 residues. The CDR3 sequence is CASITNPPSGNTIYF. The CDR3 DNA is TGTGCCAGCATCACTAATCCTCCCTCTGGAAACACCATATATTTT.

This chain links TRBV3-1 (or the pseudogene TRBV3-2) with TRBJ2-7; TRBD1 matches 8 bases. This CDR3 region has 15 residues. Germline V CDR1 and CDR2: LGHDT, YNNKEL (reference sequence). V dropped 2 bases and J dropped 6; count of bases not matched to a gene: 9. DNA of the CDR3: TGTGCCAGCAGCCAATTTCCGGGACAGGTGGGCGAGCAGTACTTC. It encodes CASSQFPGQVGEQYF.